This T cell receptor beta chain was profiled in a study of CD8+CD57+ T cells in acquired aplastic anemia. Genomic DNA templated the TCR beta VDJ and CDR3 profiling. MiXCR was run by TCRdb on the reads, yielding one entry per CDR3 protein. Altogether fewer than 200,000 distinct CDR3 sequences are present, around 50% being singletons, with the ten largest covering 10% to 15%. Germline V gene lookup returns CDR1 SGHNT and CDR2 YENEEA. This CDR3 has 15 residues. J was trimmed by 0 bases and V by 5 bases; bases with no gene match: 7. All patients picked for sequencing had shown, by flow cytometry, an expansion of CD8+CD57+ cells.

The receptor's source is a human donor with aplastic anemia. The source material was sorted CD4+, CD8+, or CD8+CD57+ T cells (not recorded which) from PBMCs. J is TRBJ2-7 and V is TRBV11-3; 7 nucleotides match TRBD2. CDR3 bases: TGTGCCAGCAGCCCCATCGGCGGGAGCTCCTACGAGCAGTACTTC. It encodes CASSPIGGSSYEQYF.